Shown below are 14 T cell receptor beta chains from a single sample sequenced in a study of blood T cell repertoires in COVID-19. Assay used: immunoSEQ multiplex PCR; TCRdb lists only in-frame clones, some missing. The sample yields about 39,000 clones, roughly 85% seen once. The sample comprised peripheral blood. Every receptor here comes from a human donor in a cohort sampled during active COVID-19.

The chain links TRBV5-4 to TRBJ2-5; 8 bases are a match to TRBD1. The germline CDR1 and CDR2 sequences are SGHNT and YYREEE (reference sequence). J lost 2 bases, V lost 3 bases, and 9 bases had no gene match. CDR3 length equals 16 residues. The CDR3 loop is CASSSAPQGAQETQYF. As DNA, the CDR3 is TGTGCCAGCAGCTCTGCACCTCAGGGGGCTCAAGAGACCCAGTACTTC.

V and J are TRBV5-1 and TRBJ2-5; 9 nucleotides match TRBD2. Germline V lookup: CDR1 SGHRS, CDR2 YFSETQ. This CDR3 has 17 amino acids. The ends lost 0 bases at V and 1 base at J; junction bases unmatched: 7. This chain's CDR3 is CASSLAPSSGGQETQYF. The DNA of the CDR3 is TGCGCCAGCAGCTTGGCCCCTAGTAGCGGGGGCCAAGAGACCCAGTACTTC.

V is TRBV2 and J is TRBJ2-1, with D perhaps TRBD2 (6 bases). The ends were cut back, 7 bases at V and 7 bases at J, with 17 bases in the middle. Germline V gives CDR1 SNHLY, CDR2 FYNNEI. This CDR3 has 14 residues. In DNA form, the CDR3 reads TGTGCCAGCACCTGGGCTAGTCGGGGGAATGAGCAGTTCTTC. This sequence encodes CASTWASRGNEQFF.

The CDR3 loop reads CASSLGPGQDSYEQYF. The CDR3 nucleotides read TGTGCCAGTAGTTTGGGACCGGGACAGGACTCCTACGAGCAGTACTTC. This chain uses TRBV19 with TRBJ2-7, with 8 bases matching TRBD1. After removal of 5 bases from V and 0 bases from J, the junction contained 9 bases not matched to a gene. The CDR3 extends over 16 amino acids. Per the germline V gene, CDR1 is LNHDA and CDR2 is SQIVND (reference sequence).

The V gene is TRBV10-2, the J gene TRBJ2-7, with D possibly being TRBD1 (6 bases). This CDR3 spans 11 amino acids. Germline assignment: CDR1 WSHSY and CDR2 SAAADI. Trimming cost V 3 bases and J 12 bases, with 12 bases left between them. CDR3 DNA: TGCGCCAGCAGTGATGGGCAGGGGTTGTACTTC. This encodes CASSDGQGLYF.

This clone was seen a handful of times. The chain links TRBV4-1 to TRBJ2-3; D might be TRBD2 (6 bases). The V gene's germline CDR1 is MGHRA and CDR2 YSYEKL. The CDR3 covers 15 residues. Trimming took 0 bases from V and 6 from J, leaving 13 bases between them. As DNA, the CDR3 is TGCGCCAGCAGCCAAGATTTACTAGCTCAGGATACGCAGTATTTT. This gives the protein CASSQDLLAQDTQYF.

This clone was detected once. The J gene is TRBJ2-7, the V gene TRBV11-2; no definite D call. The V gene's germline CDR1 is SGHAT and CDR2 FQNNGV. CDR3 length: 14 amino acids. V lost 0 bases, J lost 2 bases, and 8 bases lay in between. The CDR3 DNA reads as TGTGCCAGCAGCTTAGAACGGCAGGCCTACGAGCAGTACTTC. Amino acids: CASSLERQAYEQYF.

This clone was seen just once. V and J are TRBV5-1 and TRBJ2-3, with 11 bases identical to TRBD1. There are 16 residues in the CDR3. The V gene's germline CDR1 is SGHRS and CDR2 YFSETQ. With V trimmed by 4 bases and J by 3 bases, 7 bases remained unmatched. The CDR3 protein is CASSDWDRGVTDTQYF. The CDR3 DNA follows: TGCGCCAGCAGCGACTGGGACAGGGGGGTAACAGATACGCAGTATTTT.

The chain recombines TRBV18 with TRBJ1-2; no clear D gene. The germline gives CDR1 KGHSH, CDR2 LQKENI. The ends were cut back, 4 bases at V and 4 bases at J, with 10 bases in the middle. This CDR3 comprises 13 residues. As DNA, the CDR3 is TGTGCCAGCTCACTAGATAGGAGCTATGGCTACACCTTC. It specifies CASSLDRSYGYTF.

The V and J genes are TRBV30 and TRBJ1-3; 7 bases agree with TRBD1. The V segment lost 4 bases and the J segment 0 bases; nucleotides outside the gene matches: 9. This CDR3 is built from 16 residues. CDR1 and CDR2 (germline): GTSNPN, SVGIG (reference sequence). The DNA for the CDR3 is TGTGCCTGGACGGGACAGCCTTTTCGCTCTGGAAACACCATATATTTT. Residues: CAWTGQPFRSGNTIYF.

The chain recombines TRBV19 with TRBJ2-1; 12 nucleotides line up with TRBD2. The length of the CDR3 is 13 residues. J gave up 14 bases and V 5 bases, and 7 bases lay outside the gene matches. Germline CDR1 reads LNHDA; CDR2 reads SQIVND (reference sequence). As DNA, the CDR3 is TGTGCCAGTAGTTCTAGCGGGGGGGAGGGTGAGTTCTTC. Translating gives CASSSSGGEGEFF.

This chain uses TRBV28 with TRBJ1-5; 9 nucleotides match TRBD1. The CDR3 is 17 residues long. With 10 bases clipped from V and 0 bases from J, the junction kept 13 bases outside the gene matches. Germline V CDR1 and CDR2: MDHEN, SYDVKM. The CDR3 protein is CAISSGTGSYSNQPQHF. The CDR3 bases are TGTGCCATTAGCTCCGGGACAGGGAGTTATAGCAATCAGCCCCAGCATTTT.

This clone was seen once. The V and J genes are TRBV3-1 (or the pseudogene TRBV3-2) and TRBJ1-6, with TRBD1 matching 9 bases. V shed 4 bases, J shed 7 bases, and the junction held 11 bases outside the gene matches. The CDR3 covers 17 residues. Germline lookup yields CDR1 LGHDT and CDR2 YNNKEL (reference sequence). CDR3 sequence (DNA): TGTGCCAGCAGCCCCACCGGCCCGGGACAGGGCAATTCACCCCTCCACTTT. Amino acid sequence: CASSPTGPGQGNSPLHF.

This clone was recorded only once. This chain uses TRBV2 with TRBJ2-7; D possibly corresponds to TRBD1 (6 bases). CDR3 length: 15 residues. The V end lost 8 bases, the J end lost 2 bases, and 19 bases lay between the germline ends. Germline CDR1 and CDR2: SNHLY and FYNNEI. CDR3 in DNA: TGTGCCAGCCGGAGAGCCGGGACACAAACCTACGAGCAGTACTTC. Its translation: CASRRAGTQTYEQYF.